This passage covers 21 T cell receptor beta chains from one sample sequenced in a study of T cell responses to AZD1222 COVID-19 vaccine. TCRdb's table, derived via immunoSEQ multiplex PCR, lists solely in-frame clones and lacks some. The sample lists 130,000 or so clones, more than 75% occurring once. This specimen was peripheral blood, taken 28 days after the second AZD1222 dose. The receptors were gathered from an adult who received the AZD1222 COVID-19 vaccine.

V gene TRBV6-1 combines with J gene TRBJ2-7, with 9 bases fitting TRBD1. The V gene end was trimmed by 4 bases and the J gene end by 2 bases; junction bases not matched to a gene: 9. The CDR3 has 16 amino acids. In germline, CDR1 is MNHNS, CDR2 SASEGT. The CDR3 DNA is TGTGCCAGCAGTGCCAAGGACAGGGGTATACCCTACGAGCAGTACTTC. Residues: CASSAKDRGIPYEQYF.

V usage is TRBV30 and J usage is TRBJ1-5, with 10 bases fitting TRBD1. The J segment lost 6 bases and the V segment lost 3 bases, leaving 2 bases of the junction unmatched. The CDR3 spans 13 residues. The germline gives CDR1 GTSNPN, CDR2 SVGIG (reference sequence). CDR3 loop: CAWSRDRGQPQHF. In DNA, the CDR3 is TGTGCCTGGAGCCGGGACAGGGGTCAGCCCCAGCATTTT.

The rearrangement links TRBV2 to TRBJ1-2; no clear D gene. Germline V gene data show CDR1 as SNHLY and CDR2 as FYNNEI. Trimming stripped 6 bases from V and 4 bases from J, with 15 bases between. This CDR3 has 14 amino acids. The CDR3 DNA is TGTGCCAGCAGCAATCAAGGGTTTGGCTATGGCTACACCTTC. It codes for CASSNQGFGYGYTF.

This chain uses TRBV5-1 with TRBJ2-1, with 11 bases identical to TRBD2. Germline assignment: CDR1 SGHRS and CDR2 YFSETQ. The V and J ends lost 0 bases and 6 bases, in that order; junction bases with no gene match: 5. The CDR3 length is 16 residues. The CDR3 loop reads CASSLDRLAGGNEQFF. The CDR3 DNA reads as TGCGCCAGCAGCTTGGATCGGCTAGCGGGAGGCAATGAGCAGTTCTTC.

The chain combines TRBV5-5 with TRBJ2-7, with D perhaps matching TRBD2 (5 bases). Germline lookup yields CDR1 SGHKS and CDR2 YYEKEE (reference sequence). The CDR3 has 14 amino acids. V was cut by 0 bases and J by 3 bases, with 10 bases left in between. CDR3: CASSLAGKGYEQYF. CDR3 nucleotide sequence: TGTGCCAGCAGCTTGGCGGGGAAAGGCTACGAGCAGTACTTC.

The V call is TRBV6-4, the J call TRBJ2-7, with 8 positions matching TRBD2. The junction had 6 bases not matched to a gene; V was cut back by 9 bases and J by 2 bases. Germline lookup yields CDR1 MRHNA and CDR2 SNTAGT. CDR3 length: 13 amino acids. DNA of the CDR3: TGTGCCAGAAAGACAGCGGGGGCCTACGAGCAGTACTTC. It encodes CARKTAGAYEQYF.

This sequence joins TRBV27 and TRBJ1-1; 8 bases line up with TRBD1. Germline assignment: CDR1 MNHEY and CDR2 SMNVEV (reference sequence). Trimming at V came to 6 bases and at J to 5 bases, leaving 11 bases not matched to a gene. This CDR3 has 15 amino acids. The CDR3 DNA reads as TGTGCCAGCAGCCCCTCAGGGGGCTTGAGGACTGAAGCTTTCTTT. Encoded protein: CASSPSGGLRTEAFF.

The chain uses TRBV28 and TRBJ1-4, with no clear D. This CDR3 is built from 15 residues. Trimming removed 4 bases from V and 2 bases from J, with 11 bases in between. Per the germline V gene, CDR1 is MDHEN and CDR2 is SYDVKM. CDR3: CASSSVGSTNEKLFF. The CDR3 DNA reads TGTGCCAGCAGTTCTGTTGGTTCCACTAATGAAAAACTGTTTTTT.

The J gene is TRBJ1-4, the V gene TRBV7-9; maybe TRBD1 (5 bases). The V end was cut by 5 bases, the J end by 0 bases, with 19 bases between. Germline CDR1 reads SEHNR; CDR2 reads FQNEAQ (reference sequence). The CDR3 is 18 residues long. Here the CDR3 DNA reads TGTGCCAGCAGCGCTCGTAAGGGGTTTCCAGCAACTAATGAAAAACTGTTTTTT. Amino acid sequence: CASSARKGFPATNEKLFF.

The rearrangement joins TRBV27 to TRBJ2-5, with D tentatively TRBD1 (6 bases). Germline CDR1 is MNHEY and CDR2 is SMNVEV (reference sequence). The V and J ends lost 6 bases and 4 bases respectively, with 12 bases between them. CDR3 length equals 13 residues. CDR3 loop: CASRKTGSETQYF. The CDR3 coding sequence is TGTGCCAGCAGGAAAACAGGGTCAGAGACCCAGTACTTC.

J is TRBJ2-7 and V is TRBV18; 8 nucleotides match TRBD1. The germline gives CDR1 KGHSH, CDR2 LQKENI. J lost 3 bases, V lost 5 bases, and 12 bases had no gene match. There are 16 residues in the CDR3. CDR3 sequence (DNA): TGTGCCAGCTCAAGTCTTAAGGACAGGGAAGGCTACGAGCAGTACTTC. Translation gives CASSSLKDREGYEQYF. Using reference TRBV18 and TRBJ2-7 for the parts outside the CDR3, the full variable domain is NAGVMQNPRHLVRRRGQEARLRCSPMKGHSHVYWYRQLPEEGLKFMVYLQKENIIDESGMPKERFSAEFPKEGPSILRIQQVVRGDSAAYFCASSSLKDREGYEQYFGPGTRLTVT.

J is TRBJ2-1 and V is TRBV18, with TRBD1 matching over 8 bases. Trimming cost V 3 bases and J 3 bases; bases outside gene matches: 4. The CDR3 sequence is 15 residues long. Germline CDR1 KGHSH, CDR2 LQKENI. This chain's CDR3 is CASSPGDRFYNEQFF. In nucleotides, the CDR3 is TGTGCCAGCTCACCGGGGGACAGGTTCTACAATGAGCAGTTCTTC. The whole variable domain, filled in from reference TRBV18 and TRBJ2-1, reads NAGVMQNPRHLVRRRGQEARLRCSPMKGHSHVYWYRQLPEEGLKFMVYLQKENIIDESGMPKERFSAEFPKEGPSILRIQQVVRGDSAAYFCASSPGDRFYNEQFFGPGTRLTVL.

The rearrangement links TRBV7-9 to TRBJ1-5; D remains ambiguous. CDR1 and CDR2 from the germline V gene are SEHNR and FQNEAQ (reference sequence). The V end was cut by 1 base, the J end by 1 base, with 8 bases between. This CDR3 spans 15 amino acids. The CDR3 region is CASSLGSKSNQPQHF. CDR3 DNA sequence: TGTGCCAGCAGCTTAGGTTCTAAGAGCAATCAGCCCCAGCATTTT.

The chain uses TRBV9 and TRBJ1-1, with no clear D. V was pared by 2 bases and J by 1 base, with 21 bases between. The CDR3 runs to 18 residues. Per the germline V gene, CDR1 is SGDLS and CDR2 is YYNGEE. The CDR3 DNA sequence: TGTGCCAGCAGCGTTCACGGCGGCGGCCTCATGGGGAACACTGAAGCTTTCTTT. Encoded protein: CASSVHGGGLMGNTEAFF.

CDR3 nucleotides: TGTGCCAGCAGTTACGGACAAGAAAACTATGGCTACACCTTC. Its translation is CASSYGQENYGYTF. The V gene is TRBV6-5, the J gene TRBJ1-2, with D maybe TRBD1 (5 bases). The germline V gene has CDR1 MNHEY and CDR2 SVGAGI. The CDR3 runs to 14 residues. V was trimmed by 2 bases and J by 2 bases, leaving 9 bases between them.

This clone is a singleton in its sample. The gene calls are TRBV23-1 and TRBJ2-5; 8 nucleotides align to TRBD1. TRBV23-1 carries the ORF label, with uncertain function. V lost 8 bases to trimming and J lost 6 bases; unmatched junction nucleotides: 23. This CDR3 contains 18 residues. The CDR3 loop reads CASEIDDLGQGIGQTQYF. The CDR3 nucleotides read TGCGCCAGCGAAATCGATGACCTAGGACAGGGTATCGGACAGACCCAGTACTTC.

V and J are TRBV6-1 and TRBJ1-3, with D unresolved. V lost 0 bases and J 0 bases, leaving 9 bases between the germline ends. The CDR3 has 16 residues. Germline V gene data show CDR1 as MNHNS and CDR2 as SASEGT. The CDR3 sequence is CASSEAVPNSGNTIYF. In DNA form, the CDR3 reads TGTGCCAGCAGTGAAGCGGTACCGAACTCTGGAAACACCATATATTTT.

The chain combines TRBV27 with TRBJ2-3; 9 nucleotides match TRBD1. This CDR3 spans 18 amino acids. Trimming removed 2 bases from V and 2 bases from J; junction bases left unmatched: 11. Germline V lookup: CDR1 MNHEY, CDR2 SMNVEV (reference sequence). The DNA for the CDR3 is TGTGCCAGCAGTTTAGGACCATCGACAGGGGGGGTCACAGATACGCAGTATTTT. This codes for CASSLGPSTGGVTDTQYF.

This chain connects TRBV7-9 to TRBJ2-7; 7 positions match TRBD1. Germline values: CDR1 SEHNR, CDR2 FQNEAQ (reference sequence). V trimming: 2 bases; J trimming: 5 bases; junction bases outside the gene matches: 6. CDR3 length: 14 residues. The CDR3 DNA reads TGTGCCAGCAGCTTAACGCAGGGGGAAAACGAGCAGTACTTC. It translates to CASSLTQGENEQYF.

J is TRBJ2-2 and V is TRBV3-1 (or the pseudogene TRBV3-2); TRBD2 aligns across 8 bases. This CDR3 region has 14 residues. Germline CDR1 is LGHDT and CDR2 is YNNKEL (reference sequence). J was trimmed by 6 bases and V by 7 bases; bases with no gene match: 7. CDR3 DNA: TGTGCCAGCACTAGGAGCGGGAGAGCCGGGGAGCTGTTTTTT. It specifies CASTRSGRAGELFF.

V gene TRBV5-1 combines with J gene TRBJ1-2, with 8 bases lining up with TRBD1. J was trimmed by 6 bases and V by 3 bases; bases with no gene match: 7. The CDR3 runs to 14 residues. Germline V lookup: CDR1 SGHRS, CDR2 YFSETQ. CDR3 DNA sequence: TGCGCCAGCAGCTCCGGGACAGGTGGACATGGCTACACCTTC. This encodes CASSSGTGGHGYTF.